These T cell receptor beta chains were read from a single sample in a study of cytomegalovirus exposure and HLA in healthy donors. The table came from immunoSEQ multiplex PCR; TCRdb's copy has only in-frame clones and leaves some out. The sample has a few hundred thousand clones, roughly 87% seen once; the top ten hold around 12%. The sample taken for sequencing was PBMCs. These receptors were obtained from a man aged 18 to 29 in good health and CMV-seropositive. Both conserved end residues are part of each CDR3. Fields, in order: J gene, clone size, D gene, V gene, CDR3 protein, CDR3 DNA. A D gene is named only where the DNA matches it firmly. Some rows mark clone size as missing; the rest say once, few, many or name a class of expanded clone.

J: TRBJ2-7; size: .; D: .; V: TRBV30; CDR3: CAWSVLTGLPYEQYF; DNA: TGTGCCTGGAGTGTACTAACAGGCCTTCCCTACGAGCAGTACTTC
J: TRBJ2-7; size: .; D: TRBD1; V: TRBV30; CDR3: CAWGRTGKYEQYF; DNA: TGTGCCTGGGGTAGGACAGGGAAATACGAGCAGTACTTC
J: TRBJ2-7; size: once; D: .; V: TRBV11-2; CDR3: CASSLVLWIGSYEQYF; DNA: TGTGCCAGCAGCTTAGTTCTATGGATAGGGAGCTACGAGCAGTACTTC
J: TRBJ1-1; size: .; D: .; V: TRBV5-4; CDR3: CASSLYGPGKTEAFF; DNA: TGTGCCAGCAGCTTGTACGGCCCGGGGAAGACTGAAGCTTTCTTT
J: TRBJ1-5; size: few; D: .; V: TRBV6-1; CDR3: CASSDEGDSQPQHF; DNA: TGTGCCAGCAGCGACGAGGGAGATTCTCAGCCCCAGCATTTT
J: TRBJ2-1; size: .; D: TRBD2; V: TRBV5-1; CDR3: CASRGLAGVDNEQFF; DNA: TGCGCCAGCAGGGGACTAGCGGGAGTGGACAATGAGCAGTTCTTC
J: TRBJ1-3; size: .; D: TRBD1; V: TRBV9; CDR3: CASSATGEAGNTIYF; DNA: TGTGCCAGCAGCGCGACAGGGGAGGCTGGAAACACCATATATTTT
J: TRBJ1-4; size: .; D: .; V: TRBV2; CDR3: CASNLDREKLFF; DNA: TGTGCCAGCAACCTCGACAGGGAAAAACTGTTTTTT
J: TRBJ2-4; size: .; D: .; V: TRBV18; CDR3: CASSETAKNIQYF; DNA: TGTGCCAGCTCAGAGACAGCCAAAAACATTCAGTACTTC
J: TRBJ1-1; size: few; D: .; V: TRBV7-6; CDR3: CASSLDPDGLNTEAFF; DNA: TGTGCCAGCAGCTTAGACCCCGACGGATTGAACACTGAAGCTTTCTTT
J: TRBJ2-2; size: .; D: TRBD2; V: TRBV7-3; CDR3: CASSSLGAGGYNTGELFF; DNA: TGTGCCAGCAGCTCCCTCGGAGCGGGAGGGTACAACACCGGGGAGCTGTTTTTT
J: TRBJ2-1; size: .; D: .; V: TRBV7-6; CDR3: CASSLWGSNEQFF; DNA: TGTGCCAGCAGCTTATGGGGTAGTAATGAGCAGTTCTTC